The next 18 T cell receptor beta chains were all read from a single sample in a study of blood T cell repertoires in COVID-19. TCRdb's table, derived via immunoSEQ multiplex PCR, lists solely in-frame clones and lacks some. Of roughly 100,000 clones detected, over 75% appear once; the ten largest clones hold 20% to 25%. Sequences were obtained from peripheral blood. These receptors were collected from a man in his 70s with active or convalescent COVID-19.

This clone was seen once. The chain has TRBV4-1 and TRBJ2-1; 9 nucleotides agree with TRBD2. Germline trimming cut 4 bases from V and 6 bases from J; bases unmatched to any gene: 7. Looked up from germline, CDR1 is MGHRA and CDR2 is YSYEKL. The CDR3 is 15 residues long. The CDR3 sequence: CASSRPSGRINEQFF. The DNA for the CDR3 is TGCGCCAGCAGCCGACCGAGCGGGAGGATCAATGAGCAGTTCTTC.

This clone appeared once. The chain joins TRBV7-2 to TRBJ2-1; 7 bases are a match to TRBD1. The CDR3 consists of 15 residues. V dropped 5 bases and J dropped 5; count of bases not matched to a gene: 9. The germline V gene encodes CDR1 SGHTA and CDR2 FQGNSA. CDR3 coding DNA: TGTGCCAGCAGCCTCCGTAAGGGGGCAAACAATGAGCAGTTCTTC. It is translated as CASSLRKGANNEQFF.

V usage is TRBV28 and J usage is TRBJ2-2; D gene uncertain. This CDR3 spans 14 amino acids. The ends were cut back, 3 bases at V and 1 base at J, with 6 bases in the middle. CDR1 is MDHEN, CDR2 SYDVKM, per germline. CDR3 sequence: CASSFNWNTGELFF. The CDR3 DNA is TGTGCCAGCAGTTTTAATTGGAACACCGGGGAGCTGTTTTTT.

This clone has only a few counts. CDR3 sequence reads: CASSIVSGVYYNEQFF. CDR3 nucleotides: TGTGCCAGTAGTATAGTTTCGGGAGTGTACTACAATGAGCAGTTCTTC. The rearrangement uses TRBV19 and TRBJ2-1; D may be TRBD2 (6 bases). The CDR3 is made up of 16 amino acids. In germline, CDR1 is LNHDA, CDR2 SQIVND (reference sequence). V was cut by 1 base and J by 3 bases, with 13 bases left in between.

V usage is TRBV9 and J usage is TRBJ2-7; tentative D call: TRBD2 (5 bases). Trimming removed 3 bases from V and 2 bases from J, with 15 bases in between. The CDR3 has 15 amino acids. From germline, CDR1 is SGDLS and CDR2 YYNGEE. The CDR3 nucleotides read TGTGCCAGCAGCGCCAGGACGGGATTCGCCTACGAGCAGTACTTC. This gives the protein CASSARTGFAYEQYF.

The table lists this clone with a count of one. V is TRBV6-6 and J is TRBJ2-6; possible D gene TRBD1, 5 bases. The germline V and J ends were trimmed by 4 bases and 0 bases, with 10 bases remaining between them. This CDR3 spans 16 amino acids. The V gene's germline CDR1 is MNHNY and CDR2 SVGAGI (reference sequence). CDR3 DNA sequence: TGTGCCAGCAGTTCCCCAGGGCCCTCTGGGGCCAACGTCCTGACTTTC. Its protein product is CASSSPGPSGANVLTF.

This rearrangement joins TRBV5-5 to TRBJ2-3, with D maybe TRBD2 (5 bases). The CDR3 is made up of 17 amino acids. Germline V gives CDR1 SGHKS, CDR2 YYEKEE (reference sequence). With 0 bases removed from V and 4 bases from J, the gap between germline ends came to 18 bases. Written as DNA, the CDR3 is TGTGCCAGCAGCTTGGGGGTCGGGGTACCACTTGCAGATACGCAGTATTTT. Translation gives CASSLGVGVPLADTQYF.

The CDR3: CASSYGSGRYEQYF. The CDR3 DNA is TGCGCCAGCAGCTATGGTAGCGGGAGATACGAGCAGTACTTC. The chain has TRBV5-1 and TRBJ2-7; 9 bases line up with TRBD2. The CDR3 is made up of 14 amino acids. Trimming at V came to 3 bases and at J to 4 bases, leaving 5 bases not matched to a gene. Germline-derived CDR1 and CDR2 are SGHRS and YFSETQ.

This clone was seen more than once but under ten times. V usage is TRBV18 and J usage is TRBJ1-2, with 9 bases aligning to TRBD1. Trimming took 3 bases from V and 6 from J; bases not matched to a gene: 5. Germline V gene sequence: CDR1 KGHSH, CDR2 LQKENI. This CDR3 has 14 amino acids. The DNA for the CDR3 is TGTGCCAGCTCACCGGGACAGGGTGAGGATGGCTACACCTTC. Amino acids: CASSPGQGEDGYTF. Full variable domain (rest looked up from reference TRBV18 and TRBJ1-2): NAGVMQNPRHLVRRRGQEARLRCSPMKGHSHVYWYRQLPEEGLKFMVYLQKENIIDESGMPKERFSAEFPKEGPSILRIQQVVRGDSAAYFCASSPGQGEDGYTFGSGTRLTVV.

V is TRBV28 and J is TRBJ1-2, with 10 nucleotides matching TRBD1. With 2 bases clipped from V and 8 bases from J, the junction kept 5 bases outside the gene matches. CDR3 length equals 14 residues. CDR1 MDHEN and CDR2 SYDVKM come from the germline V gene. CDR3 in DNA: TGTGCCAGCAGTTTAAGCGGGACAGGGGAAGGCTACACCTTC. It specifies CASSLSGTGEGYTF.

This rearrangement joins TRBV6-6 to TRBJ2-6, with 8 nucleotides matching TRBD1. The V and J ends lost 11 bases and 2 bases, in that order; junction bases with no gene match: 11. The CDR3 contains 16 residues. Germline-derived CDR1 and CDR2 are MNHNY and SVGAGI (reference sequence). CDR3 sequence: CASQWAGGTGANVLTF. CDR3 bases: TGTGCCTCTCAATGGGCAGGGGGCACTGGGGCCAACGTCCTGACTTTC.

The rearrangement joins TRBV19 to TRBJ1-4; D is unresolved. Looked up from germline, CDR1 is LNHDA and CDR2 is SQIVND (reference sequence). Trimming took 0 bases from V and 8 from J, leaving 7 bases between them. The CDR3 is made up of 13 amino acids. CDR3 coding DNA: TGTGCCAGTAGTATAGATGGCGGGGAAAAACTGTTTTTT. Translated, it gives CASSIDGGEKLFF.

J is TRBJ2-7 and V is TRBV18; D remains unclear. Trimming took off 5 bases at V and 0 bases at J, with 11 bases between the two ends. The CDR3 has 14 amino acids. Germline CDR1 is KGHSH and CDR2 is LQKENI. CDR3 residues: CASSETDPSYEQYF. The CDR3, as DNA: TGTGCCAGCTCAGAGACTGATCCCTCCTACGAGCAGTACTTC.

The chain links TRBV2 to TRBJ1-4; 7 nucleotides line up with TRBD1. CDR3 length equals 15 residues. Losses at the gene ends were 6 bases for V and 0 bases for J; bases not matched to a gene: 4. Germline V gene lookup returns CDR1 SNHLY and CDR2 FYNNEI. This CDR3 is CASRGGRATNEKLFF. The CDR3 DNA follows: TGTGCCAGCAGAGGGGGCCGAGCAACTAATGAAAAACTGTTTTTT.

This chain connects TRBV7-9 to TRBJ2-3; 14 nucleotides agree with TRBD2. The ends lost 5 bases at V and 5 bases at J; junction bases unmatched: 6. CDR1 and CDR2 from the germline V gene are SEHNR and FQNEAQ (reference sequence). This CDR3 contains 16 residues. The CDR3 sequence: CASSMGLAGDGDTQYF. The CDR3 DNA sequence: TGTGCCAGCAGCATGGGACTAGCGGGAGATGGAGATACGCAGTATTTT.

The chain recombines TRBV4-2 with TRBJ2-7; 11 bases map to TRBD2. After removal of 0 bases from V and 2 bases from J, the junction contained 9 bases not matched to a gene. The CDR3 is made up of 18 amino acids. CDR1 is LGHNA and CDR2 is YNFKEQ in the germline V gene. For the CDR3, the DNA is TGTGCCAGCAGCCAAGACGTAGCGGGGGGGCTTACCCCCTACGAGCAGTACTTC. Protein sequence: CASSQDVAGGLTPYEQYF.

The chain carries TRBV30 and TRBJ2-1, with 13 bases fitting TRBD2. The length of the CDR3 is 13 residues. V was pared by 6 bases and J by 7 bases, with 3 bases of the junction left unmatched. Germline V gives CDR1 GTSNPN, CDR2 SVGIG (reference sequence). CDR3 nucleotide sequence: TGTGCCTGCCCGGGACTAGCGGGGAATGAGCAGTTCTTC. Amino acids: CACPGLAGNEQFF. Combining the CDR3 with reference TRBV30 and TRBJ2-1 gives the whole variable domain SQTIHQWPATLVQPVGSPLSLECTVEGTSNPNLYWYRQAAGRGLQLLFYSVGIGQISSEVPQNLSASRPQDRQFILSSKKLLLSDSGFYLCACPGLAGNEQFFGPGTRLTVL.

The CDR3 bases are TGTGCCAGCAGCGTAGATGGGGGACTCAATTCACCCCTCCACTTT. This sequence encodes CASSVDGGLNSPLHF. The V call is TRBV9, the J call TRBJ1-6, with a weak D call TRBD1 (5 bases). The germline gives CDR1 SGDLS, CDR2 YYNGEE. Trimming pared 0 bases from V and 7 bases from J, leaving 11 bases between. CDR3 length equals 15 residues. The whole variable domain, remainder taken from reference TRBV9 and TRBJ1-6, is DSGVTQTPKHLITATGQRVTLRCSPRSGDLSVYWYQQSLDQGLQFLIQYYNGEERAKGNILERFSAQQFPDLHSELNLSSLELGDSALYFCASSVDGGLNSPLHFGNGTRLTVT.